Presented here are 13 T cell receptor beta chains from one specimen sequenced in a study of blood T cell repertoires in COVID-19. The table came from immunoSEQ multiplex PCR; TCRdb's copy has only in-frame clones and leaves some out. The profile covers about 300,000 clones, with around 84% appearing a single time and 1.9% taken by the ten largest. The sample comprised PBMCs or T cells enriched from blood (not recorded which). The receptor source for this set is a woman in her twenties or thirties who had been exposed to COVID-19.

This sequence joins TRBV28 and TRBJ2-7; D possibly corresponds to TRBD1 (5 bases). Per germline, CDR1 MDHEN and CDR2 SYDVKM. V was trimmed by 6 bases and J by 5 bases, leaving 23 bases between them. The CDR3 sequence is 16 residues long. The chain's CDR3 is CASRSHLTLIGDEQYF. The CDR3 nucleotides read TGTGCCAGCAGATCCCATCTTACGTTAATAGGGGACGAGCAGTACTTC.

The CDR3 region has the DNA TGTGCCACCAGTTTGGGGAGTGCAAGGTCGTTCCAAGAGACCCAGTACTTC. Its protein product is CATSLGSARSFQETQYF. The gene calls are TRBV15 and TRBJ2-5; D possibly corresponds to TRBD2 (5 bases). The CDR3 extends over 17 amino acids. In germline, CDR1 is LNHNV, CDR2 YYDKDF (reference sequence). With 6 bases removed from V and 1 base from J, the gap between germline ends came to 21 bases.

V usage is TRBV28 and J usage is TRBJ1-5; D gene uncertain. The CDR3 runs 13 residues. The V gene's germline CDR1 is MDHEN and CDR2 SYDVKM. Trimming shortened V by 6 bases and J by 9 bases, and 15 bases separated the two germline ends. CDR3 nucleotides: TGTGCCAGCAGAGCCCCCAGCGGGCGGCCCCAGCATTTT. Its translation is CASRAPSGRPQHF.

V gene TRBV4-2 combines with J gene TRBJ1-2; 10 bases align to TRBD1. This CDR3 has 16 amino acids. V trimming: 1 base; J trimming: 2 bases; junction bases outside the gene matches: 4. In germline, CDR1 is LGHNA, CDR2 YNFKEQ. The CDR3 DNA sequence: TGTGCCAGCAGCCAAGCCGACAGGGGGCTGAACTATGGCTACACCTTC. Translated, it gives CASSQADRGLNYGYTF.

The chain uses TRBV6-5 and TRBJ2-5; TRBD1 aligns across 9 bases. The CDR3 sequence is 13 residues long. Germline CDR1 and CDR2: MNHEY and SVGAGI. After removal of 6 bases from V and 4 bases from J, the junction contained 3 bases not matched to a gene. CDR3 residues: CASRTGGVETQYF. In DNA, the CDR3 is TGTGCCAGCAGGACAGGGGGGGTAGAGACCCAGTACTTC.

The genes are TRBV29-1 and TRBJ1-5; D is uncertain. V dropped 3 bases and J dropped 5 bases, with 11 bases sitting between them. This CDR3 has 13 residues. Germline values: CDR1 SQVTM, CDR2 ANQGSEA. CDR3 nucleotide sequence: TGCAGCGTTGAGTTGCCAGGTCATCAGCCCCAGCATTTT. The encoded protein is CSVELPGHQPQHF. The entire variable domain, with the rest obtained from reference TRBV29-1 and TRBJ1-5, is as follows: SAVISQKPSRDICQRGTSLTIQCQVDSQVTMMFWYRQQPGQSLTLIATANQGSEATYESGFVIDKFPISRPNLTFSTLTVSNMSPEDSSIYLCSVELPGHQPQHFGDGTRLSIL.

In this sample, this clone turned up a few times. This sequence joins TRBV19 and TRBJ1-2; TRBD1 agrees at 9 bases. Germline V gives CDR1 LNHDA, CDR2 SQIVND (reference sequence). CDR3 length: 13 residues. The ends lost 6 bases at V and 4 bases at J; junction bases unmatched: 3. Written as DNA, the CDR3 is TGTGCCAGTAGGACAGGGGGAAGCTATGGCTACACCTTC. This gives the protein CASRTGGSYGYTF. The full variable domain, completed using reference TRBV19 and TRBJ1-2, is DGGITQSPKYLFRKEGQNVTLSCEQNLNHDAMYWYRQDPGQGLRLIYYSQIVNDFQKGDIAEGYSVSREKKESFPLTVTSAQKNPTAFYLCASRTGGSYGYTFGSGTRLTVV.

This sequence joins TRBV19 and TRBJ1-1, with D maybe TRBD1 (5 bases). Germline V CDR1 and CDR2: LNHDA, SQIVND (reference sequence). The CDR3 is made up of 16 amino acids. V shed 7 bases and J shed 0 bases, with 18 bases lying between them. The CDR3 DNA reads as TGTGCCAGTAAAAATACAGGAGTTCGGGTGAACACTGAAGCTTTCTTT. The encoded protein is CASKNTGVRVNTEAFF.

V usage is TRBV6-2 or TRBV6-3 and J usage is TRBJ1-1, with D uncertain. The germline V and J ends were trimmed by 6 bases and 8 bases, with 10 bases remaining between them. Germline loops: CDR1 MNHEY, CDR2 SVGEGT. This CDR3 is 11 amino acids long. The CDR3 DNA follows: TGTGCCAGCAGCACGGGTTCCGAAGCTTTCTTT. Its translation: CASSTGSEAFF.

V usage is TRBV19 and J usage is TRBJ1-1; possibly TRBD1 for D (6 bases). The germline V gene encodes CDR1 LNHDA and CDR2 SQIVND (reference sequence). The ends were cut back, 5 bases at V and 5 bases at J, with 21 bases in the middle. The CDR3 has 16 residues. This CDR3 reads CASSSQGLSIGTEAFF. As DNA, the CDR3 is TGTGCCAGTAGTTCACAGGGTCTATCGATAGGGACTGAAGCTTTCTTT.

This CDR3 reads CASNGDRGTTDTQYF. The CDR3 region has the DNA TGTGCCAGCAATGGGGACCGCGGGACGACAGATACGCAGTATTTT. The chain joins TRBV6-5 to TRBJ2-3, with D possibly being TRBD2 (6 bases). This CDR3 comprises 15 residues. Germline V CDR1 and CDR2: MNHEY, SVGAGI. V lost 7 bases to trimming and J lost 3 bases, with 17 bases between them.

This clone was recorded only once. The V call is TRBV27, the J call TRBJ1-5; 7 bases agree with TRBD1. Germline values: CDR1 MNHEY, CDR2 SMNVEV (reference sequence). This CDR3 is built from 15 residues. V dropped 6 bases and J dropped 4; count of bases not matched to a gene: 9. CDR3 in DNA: TGTGCCAGCAGAGTAAGGACAGGTAGTAATCAGCCCCAGCATTTT. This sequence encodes CASRVRTGSNQPQHF.

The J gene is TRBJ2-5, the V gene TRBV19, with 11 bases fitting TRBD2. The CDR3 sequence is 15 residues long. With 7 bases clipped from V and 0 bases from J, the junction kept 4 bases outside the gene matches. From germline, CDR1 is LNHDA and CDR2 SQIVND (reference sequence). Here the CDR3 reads CASTPSGRYQETQYF. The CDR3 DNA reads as TGTGCCAGTACCCCTAGCGGGAGGTACCAAGAGACCCAGTACTTC.